This T cell receptor beta chain was profiled in a study of cytomegalovirus exposure and HLA in healthy donors. Findings of the study overall: A later analysis revealed that TCR association rates differed between HLA loci, peaking at DRB1 and bottoming out at HLA-C. Productive rates of about 87% or about 30% were seen for most TCR beta V segments in an earlier analysis. Clonal expansion, a later analysis showed, was greater in HLA-associated TCR beta chains than in equally common others. Apparent HLA restriction characterized most CMV-associated TCR beta chains in a later analysis.

Amplification used 60 Vbeta primers and 13 Jbeta primers. Here immunoSEQ multiplex PCR was the method, and the copy in TCRdb shows in-frame clones only, minus some. The repertoire holds 110,000 to 150,000 clones, with about four fifths as singletons. As to this clone: What it recognizes is unknown.

V lost 3 bases and J 4 bases, leaving 10 bases between the germline ends. The CDR3 extends over 14 amino acids. Germline values: CDR1 LGHNA, CDR2 YNFKEQ. The chain has TRBV4-2 and TRBJ1-5, with D perhaps matching TRBD1 (5 bases). The sequenced material came from PBMCs. The clonotype was recovered from a woman aged 18-29 years in good health and CMV-seropositive. The CDR3 is CASSQGLDNQPQHF. As DNA, the CDR3 is TGTGCCAGCAGCCAGGGGCTAGATAATCAGCCCCAGCATTTT.